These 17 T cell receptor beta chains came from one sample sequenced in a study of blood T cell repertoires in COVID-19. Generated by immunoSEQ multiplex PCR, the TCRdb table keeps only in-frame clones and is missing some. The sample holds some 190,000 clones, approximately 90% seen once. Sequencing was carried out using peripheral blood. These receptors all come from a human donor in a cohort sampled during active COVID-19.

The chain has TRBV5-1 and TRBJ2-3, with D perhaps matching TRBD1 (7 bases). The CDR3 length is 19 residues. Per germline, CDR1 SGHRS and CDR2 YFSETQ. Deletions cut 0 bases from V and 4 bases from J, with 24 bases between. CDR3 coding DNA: TGCGCCAGCAGCTTGGTTGGTCCGGCAGGGGGGAGCCCTTCAGATACGCAGTATTTT. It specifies CASSLVGPAGGSPSDTQYF.

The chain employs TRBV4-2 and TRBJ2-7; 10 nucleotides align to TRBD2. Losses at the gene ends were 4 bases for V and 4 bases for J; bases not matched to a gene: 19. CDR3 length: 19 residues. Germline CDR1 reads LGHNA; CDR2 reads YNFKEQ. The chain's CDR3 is CASSLSATSGASRGYEQYF. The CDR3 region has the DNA TGTGCCAGCAGCCTCTCTGCCACTAGCGGGGCTTCTAGAGGATACGAGCAGTACTTC.

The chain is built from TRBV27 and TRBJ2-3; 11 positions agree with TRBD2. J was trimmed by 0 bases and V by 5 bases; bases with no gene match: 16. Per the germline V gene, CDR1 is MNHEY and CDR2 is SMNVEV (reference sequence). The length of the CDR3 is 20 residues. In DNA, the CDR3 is TGTGCCAGCAGTACTCATACTAGCGGGAGCCCGTACGGGAGCACAGATACGCAGTATTTT. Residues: CASSTHTSGSPYGSTDTQYF.

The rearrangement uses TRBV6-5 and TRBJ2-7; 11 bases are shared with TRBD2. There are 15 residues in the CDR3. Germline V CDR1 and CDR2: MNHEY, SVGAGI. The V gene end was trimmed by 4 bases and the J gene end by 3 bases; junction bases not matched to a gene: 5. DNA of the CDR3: TGTGCCAGCAGTTTCTCTAGCGGGGGGTACTACGAGCAGTACTTC. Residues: CASSFSSGGYYEQYF.

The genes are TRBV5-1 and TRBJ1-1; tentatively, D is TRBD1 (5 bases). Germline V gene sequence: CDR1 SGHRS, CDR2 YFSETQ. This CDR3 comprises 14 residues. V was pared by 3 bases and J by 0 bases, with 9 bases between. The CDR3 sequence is CASSSRQLNTEAFF. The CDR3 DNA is TGCGCCAGCAGCTCTAGACAGCTGAACACTGAAGCTTTCTTT.

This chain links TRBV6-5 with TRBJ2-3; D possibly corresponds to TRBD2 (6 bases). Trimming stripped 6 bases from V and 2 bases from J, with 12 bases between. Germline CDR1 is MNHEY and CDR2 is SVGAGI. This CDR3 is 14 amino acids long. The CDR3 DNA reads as TGTGCCAGCAGACGCGGGACCTCCACAGATACGCAGTATTTT. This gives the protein CASRRGTSTDTQYF.

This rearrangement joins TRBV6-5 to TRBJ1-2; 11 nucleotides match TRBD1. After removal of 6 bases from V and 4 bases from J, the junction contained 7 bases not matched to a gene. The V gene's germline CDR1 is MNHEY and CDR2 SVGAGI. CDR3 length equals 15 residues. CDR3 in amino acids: CASSPGTGGIYGYTF. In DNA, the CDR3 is TGTGCCAGCAGCCCCGGGACAGGGGGGATCTATGGCTACACCTTC.

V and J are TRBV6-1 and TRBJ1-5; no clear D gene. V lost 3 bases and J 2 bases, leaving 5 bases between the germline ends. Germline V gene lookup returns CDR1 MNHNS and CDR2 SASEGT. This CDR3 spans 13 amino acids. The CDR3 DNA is TGTGCCAGCAGTGAGTGGCGCAATCAGCCCCAGCATTTT. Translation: CASSEWRNQPQHF.

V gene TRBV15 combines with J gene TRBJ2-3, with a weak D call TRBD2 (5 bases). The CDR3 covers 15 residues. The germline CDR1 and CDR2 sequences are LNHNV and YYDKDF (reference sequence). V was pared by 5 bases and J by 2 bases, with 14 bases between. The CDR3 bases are TGTGCCACCAGCGACATCGGACTTCTCACAGATACGCAGTATTTT. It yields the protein CATSDIGLLTDTQYF. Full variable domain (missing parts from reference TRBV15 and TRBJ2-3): DAMVIQNPRYQVTQFGKPVTLSCSQTLNHNVMYWYQQKSSQAPKLLFHYYDKDFNNEADTPDNFQSRRPNTSFCFLDIRSPGLGDTAMYLCATSDIGLLTDTQYFGPGTRLTVL.

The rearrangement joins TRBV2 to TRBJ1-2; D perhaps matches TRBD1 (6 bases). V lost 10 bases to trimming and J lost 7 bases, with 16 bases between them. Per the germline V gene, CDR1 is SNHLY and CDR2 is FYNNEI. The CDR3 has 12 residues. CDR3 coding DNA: TGTGCCATCAGAACAGGGATGGGTGGCTACACCTTC. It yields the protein CAIRTGMGGYTF.

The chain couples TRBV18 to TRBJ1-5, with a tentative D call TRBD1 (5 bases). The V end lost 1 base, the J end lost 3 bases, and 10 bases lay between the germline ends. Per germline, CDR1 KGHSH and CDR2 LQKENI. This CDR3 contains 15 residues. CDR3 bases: TGTGCCAGCTCACCACGTGGACAAATCAATCAGCCCCAGCATTTT. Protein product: CASSPRGQINQPQHF.

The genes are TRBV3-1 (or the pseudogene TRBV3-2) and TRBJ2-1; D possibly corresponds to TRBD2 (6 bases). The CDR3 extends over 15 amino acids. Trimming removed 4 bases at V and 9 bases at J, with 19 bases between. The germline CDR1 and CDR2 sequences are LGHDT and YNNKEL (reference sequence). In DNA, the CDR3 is TGTGCCAGCAGCCCCGTTCGGCTGGGGGAGGTTGAGCAGTTCTTC. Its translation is CASSPVRLGEVEQFF.

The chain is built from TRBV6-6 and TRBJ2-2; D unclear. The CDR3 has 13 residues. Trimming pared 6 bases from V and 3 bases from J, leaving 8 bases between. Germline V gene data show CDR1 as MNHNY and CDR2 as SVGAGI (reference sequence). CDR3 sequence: CASSPLYTGELFF. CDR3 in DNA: TGTGCCAGCAGCCCACTATACACCGGGGAGCTGTTTTTT.

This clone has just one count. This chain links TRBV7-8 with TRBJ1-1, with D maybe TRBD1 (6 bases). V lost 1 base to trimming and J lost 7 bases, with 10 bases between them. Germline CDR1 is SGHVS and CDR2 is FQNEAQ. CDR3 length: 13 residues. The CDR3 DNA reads TGTGCCAGCAGCTTAGTGGAGACAGGTGAAGCTTTCTTT. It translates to CASSLVETGEAFF. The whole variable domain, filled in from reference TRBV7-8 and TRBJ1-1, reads GAGVSQSPRYKVAKRGQDVALRCDPISGHVSLFWYQQALGQGPEFLTYFQNEAQLDKSGLPSDRFFAERPEGSVSTLKIQRTQQEDSAVYLCASSLVETGEAFFGQGTRLTVV.

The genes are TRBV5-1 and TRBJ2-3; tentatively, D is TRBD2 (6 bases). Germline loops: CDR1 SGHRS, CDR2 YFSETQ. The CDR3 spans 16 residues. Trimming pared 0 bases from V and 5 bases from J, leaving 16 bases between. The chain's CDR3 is CASSLGNGGAGDTQYF. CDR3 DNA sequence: TGCGCCAGCAGCTTGGGTAATGGAGGGGCTGGAGATACGCAGTATTTT.

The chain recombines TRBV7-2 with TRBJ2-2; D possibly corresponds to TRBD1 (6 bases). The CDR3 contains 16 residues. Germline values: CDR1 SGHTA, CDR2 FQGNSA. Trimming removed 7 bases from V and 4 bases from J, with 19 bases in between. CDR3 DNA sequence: TGTGCCAGCAACCAAGGGAGTGCAGGGGCCACCGGGGAGCTGTTTTTT. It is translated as CASNQGSAGATGELFF.

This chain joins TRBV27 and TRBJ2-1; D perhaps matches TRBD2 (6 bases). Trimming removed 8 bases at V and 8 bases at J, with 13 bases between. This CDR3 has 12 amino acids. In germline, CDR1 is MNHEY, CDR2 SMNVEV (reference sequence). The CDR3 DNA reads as TGTGCCAGCGGGAGGTTTGGCGATGAGCAGTTCTTC. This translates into CASGRFGDEQFF.